This T cell receptor beta chain was captured by sequencing in a study of vaccination effects on CD4 cells after COVID-19. Looked up from germline, CDR1 is SEHNR and CDR2 is FQNEAQ (reference sequence). CDR3 length equals 14 residues. The germline V and J ends were trimmed by 4 bases and 5 bases, with 14 bases remaining between them. Worth noting for this clone: Antigen: not known.

Sequenced by immunoSEQ multiplex PCR; TCRdb stores in-frame clones only, minus some. The data hold tens of thousands of clones, with approximately 75% observed a single time. Before sequencing took place, the ViraFEST assay used viral peptide pools to expand antigen-specific CD4+ T cells. Having been cultured for under twelve days, the cells underwent CD4+ T cell isolation. Vaccine recipients had no previous SARS-CoV-2 infection; their nucleocapsid antibodies were negative. The culture medium for over 1.5 million PBMC per well included 9.5 to 10 IU/ml IL-2 and 9.5 to 10 ug/ml peptides. On day 3 and again on day 7, half the medium was replaced with IL-2 medium.

The sequences come from CD4+ T cells from PBMCs cultured with HCoV-OC43 spike peptides, collected before COVID-19 vaccination. Subset: HCoV-OC43 spike overlapping peptide pool stimulation. J is TRBJ1-1 and V is TRBV7-9; D unclear. This sequence was found in a human donor who received a COVID-19 vaccine. This CDR3 reads CASSYTTEVTEAFF. The CDR3 DNA sequence: TGTGCCAGCAGCTATACTACGGAGGTTACTGAAGCTTTCTTT.